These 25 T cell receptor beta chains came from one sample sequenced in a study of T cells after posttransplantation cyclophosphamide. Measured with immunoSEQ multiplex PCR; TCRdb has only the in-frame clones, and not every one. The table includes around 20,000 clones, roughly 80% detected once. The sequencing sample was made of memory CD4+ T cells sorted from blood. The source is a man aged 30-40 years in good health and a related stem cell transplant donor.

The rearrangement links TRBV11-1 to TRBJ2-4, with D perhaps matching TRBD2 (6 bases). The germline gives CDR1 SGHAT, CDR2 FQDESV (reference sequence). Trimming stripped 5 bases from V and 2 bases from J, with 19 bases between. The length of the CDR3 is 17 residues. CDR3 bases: TGTGCCAGCAGCCCAAGGCGTTCGGGGGTTACCAAAAACATTCAGTACTTC. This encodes CASSPRRSGVTKNIQYF.

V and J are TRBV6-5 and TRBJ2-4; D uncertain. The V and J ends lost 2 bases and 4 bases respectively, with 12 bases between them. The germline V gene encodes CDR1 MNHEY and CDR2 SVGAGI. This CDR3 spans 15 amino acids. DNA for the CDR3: TGTGCCAGCAGTTACGGTTCGGCGGAAAAAAACATTCAGTACTTC. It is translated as CASSYGSAEKNIQYF.

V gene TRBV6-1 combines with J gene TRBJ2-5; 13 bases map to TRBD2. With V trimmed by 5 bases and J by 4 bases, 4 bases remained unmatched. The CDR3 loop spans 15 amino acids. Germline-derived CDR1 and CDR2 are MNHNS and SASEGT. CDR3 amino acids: CASSPLAGGPETQYF. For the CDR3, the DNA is TGTGCCAGCAGTCCACTAGCGGGGGGGCCAGAGACCCAGTACTTC.

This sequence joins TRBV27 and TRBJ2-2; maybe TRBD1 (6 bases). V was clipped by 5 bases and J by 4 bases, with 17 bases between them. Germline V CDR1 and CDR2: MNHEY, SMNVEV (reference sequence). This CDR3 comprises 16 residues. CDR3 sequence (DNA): TGTGCCAGCAGTGATCGCGCACAGGGACGCACCGGGGAGCTGTTTTTT. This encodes CASSDRAQGRTGELFF.

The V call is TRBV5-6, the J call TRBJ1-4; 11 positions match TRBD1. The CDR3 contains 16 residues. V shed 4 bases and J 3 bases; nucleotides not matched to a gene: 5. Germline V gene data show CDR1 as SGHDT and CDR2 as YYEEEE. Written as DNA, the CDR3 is TGTGCCAGCAGCGGCGGACAGGGGGCTTCTAATGAAAAACTGTTTTTT. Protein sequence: CASSGGQGASNEKLFF.

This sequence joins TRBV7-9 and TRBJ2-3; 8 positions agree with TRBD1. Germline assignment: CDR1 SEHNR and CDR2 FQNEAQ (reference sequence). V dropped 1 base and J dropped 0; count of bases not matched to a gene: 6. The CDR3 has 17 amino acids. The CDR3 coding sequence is TGTGCCAGCAGCTTAGGGGATCACAGGGGGAGCACAGATACGCAGTATTTT. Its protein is CASSLGDHRGSTDTQYF.

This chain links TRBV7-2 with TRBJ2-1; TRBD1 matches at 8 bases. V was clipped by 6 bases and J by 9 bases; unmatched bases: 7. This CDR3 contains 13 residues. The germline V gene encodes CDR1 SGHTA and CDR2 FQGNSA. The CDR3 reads CASRLQGAGEQFF. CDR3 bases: TGTGCCAGCAGACTCCAGGGGGCGGGTGAGCAGTTCTTC.

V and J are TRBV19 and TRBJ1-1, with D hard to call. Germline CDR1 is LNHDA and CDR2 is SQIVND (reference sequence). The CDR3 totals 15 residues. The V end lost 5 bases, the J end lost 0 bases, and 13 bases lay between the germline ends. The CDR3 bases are TGTGCCAGTAGTTCTGGACGGACTATGAACACTGAAGCTTTCTTT. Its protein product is CASSSGRTMNTEAFF.

The CDR3 spells CASTTGLYQPQHF. For the CDR3, the DNA is TGTGCCAGCACTACCGGACTTTATCAGCCCCAGCATTTT. V usage is TRBV28 and J usage is TRBJ1-5; unclear D gene. V dropped 7 bases and J dropped 5 bases, with 12 bases sitting between them. CDR1 is MDHEN, CDR2 SYDVKM, per germline. The CDR3 is 13 residues long.

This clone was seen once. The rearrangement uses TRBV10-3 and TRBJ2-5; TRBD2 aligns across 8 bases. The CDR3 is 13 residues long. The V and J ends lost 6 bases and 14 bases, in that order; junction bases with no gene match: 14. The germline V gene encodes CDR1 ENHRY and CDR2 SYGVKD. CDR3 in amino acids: CAIRWDSGNDPYF. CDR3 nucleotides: TGTGCCATCAGATGGGATAGCGGGAACGATCCTTACTTC.

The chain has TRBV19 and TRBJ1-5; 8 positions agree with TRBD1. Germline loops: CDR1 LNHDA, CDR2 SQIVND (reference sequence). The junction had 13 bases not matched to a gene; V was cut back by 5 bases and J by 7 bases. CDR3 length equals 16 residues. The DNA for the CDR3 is TGTGCCAGTAGTGCGGGACAGGACCCGGGGAGGCAGCCCCAGCATTTT. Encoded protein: CASSAGQDPGRQPQHF.

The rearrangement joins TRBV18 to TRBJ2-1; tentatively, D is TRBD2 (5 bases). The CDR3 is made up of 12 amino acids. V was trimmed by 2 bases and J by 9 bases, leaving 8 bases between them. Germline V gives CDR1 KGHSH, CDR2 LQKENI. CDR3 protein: CASSPAAGEQFF. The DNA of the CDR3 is TGTGCCAGCTCACCAGCCGCGGGTGAGCAGTTCTTC. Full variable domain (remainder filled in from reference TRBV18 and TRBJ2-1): NAGVMQNPRHLVRRRGQEARLRCSPMKGHSHVYWYRQLPEEGLKFMVYLQKENIIDESGMPKERFSAEFPKEGPSILRIQQVVRGDSAAYFCASSPAAGEQFFGPGTRLTVL.

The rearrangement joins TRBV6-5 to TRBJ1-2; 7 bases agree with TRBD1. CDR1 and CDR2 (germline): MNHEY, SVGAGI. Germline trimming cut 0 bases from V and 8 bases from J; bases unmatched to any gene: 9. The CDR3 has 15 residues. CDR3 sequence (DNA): TGTGCCAGCAGTTACTCCGGGACAGATAACGGAGGCTACACCTTC. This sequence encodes CASSYSGTDNGGYTF.

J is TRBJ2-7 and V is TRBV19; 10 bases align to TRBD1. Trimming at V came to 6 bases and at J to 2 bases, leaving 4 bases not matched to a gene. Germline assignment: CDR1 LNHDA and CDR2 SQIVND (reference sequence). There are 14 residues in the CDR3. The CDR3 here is CASSSGTGAYEQYF. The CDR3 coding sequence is TGTGCCAGTAGCTCCGGGACAGGGGCCTACGAGCAGTACTTC.

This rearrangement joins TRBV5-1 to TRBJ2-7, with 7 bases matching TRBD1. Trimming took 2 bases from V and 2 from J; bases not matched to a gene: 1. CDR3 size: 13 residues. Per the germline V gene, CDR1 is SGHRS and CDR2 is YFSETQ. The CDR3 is CASSLTGAYEQYF. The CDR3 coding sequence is TGCGCCAGCAGCTTAACAGGGGCCTACGAGCAGTACTTC. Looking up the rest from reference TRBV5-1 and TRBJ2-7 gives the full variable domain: KAGVTQTPRYLIKTRGQQVTLSCSPISGHRSVSWYQQTPGQGLQFLFEYFSETQRNKGNFPGRFSGRQFSNSRSEMNVSTLELGDSALYLCASSLTGAYEQYFGPGTRLTVT.

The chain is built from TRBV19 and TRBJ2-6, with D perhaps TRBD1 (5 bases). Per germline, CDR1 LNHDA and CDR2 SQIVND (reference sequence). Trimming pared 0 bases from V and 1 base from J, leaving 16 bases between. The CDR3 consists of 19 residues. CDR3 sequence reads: CASSIESTVGASGANVLTF. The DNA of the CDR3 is TGTGCCAGTAGTATAGAGAGCACAGTAGGGGCTTCTGGGGCCAACGTCCTGACTTTC.

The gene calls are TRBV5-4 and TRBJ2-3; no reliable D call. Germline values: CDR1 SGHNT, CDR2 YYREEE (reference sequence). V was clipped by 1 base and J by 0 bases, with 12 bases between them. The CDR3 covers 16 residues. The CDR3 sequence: CASSLSVSFSTDTQYF. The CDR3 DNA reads TGTGCCAGCAGCTTGTCTGTTAGTTTTAGCACAGATACGCAGTATTTT.

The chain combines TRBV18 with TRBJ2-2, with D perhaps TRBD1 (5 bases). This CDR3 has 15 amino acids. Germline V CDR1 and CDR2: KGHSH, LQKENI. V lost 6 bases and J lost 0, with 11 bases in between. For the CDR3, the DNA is TGTGCCAGCTCCCCCAGGGCTGCGAACACCGGGGAGCTGTTTTTT. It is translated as CASSPRAANTGELFF.

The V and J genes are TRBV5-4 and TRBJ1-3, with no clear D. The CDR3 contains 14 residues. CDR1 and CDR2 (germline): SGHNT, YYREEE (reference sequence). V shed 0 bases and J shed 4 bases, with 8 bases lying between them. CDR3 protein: CASSLAPLGNTIYF. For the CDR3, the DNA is TGTGCCAGCAGCTTGGCCCCGTTGGGAAACACCATATATTTT.

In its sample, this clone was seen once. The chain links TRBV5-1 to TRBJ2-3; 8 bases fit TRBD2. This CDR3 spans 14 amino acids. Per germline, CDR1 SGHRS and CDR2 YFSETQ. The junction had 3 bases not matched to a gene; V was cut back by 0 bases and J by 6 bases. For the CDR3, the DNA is TGCGCCAGCAGCTTGGGTGCTAGCGGGGATACGCAGTATTTT. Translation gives CASSLGASGDTQYF. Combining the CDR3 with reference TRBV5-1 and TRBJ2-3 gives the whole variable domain KAGVTQTPRYLIKTRGQQVTLSCSPISGHRSVSWYQQTPGQGLQFLFEYFSETQRNKGNFPGRFSGRQFSNSRSEMNVSTLELGDSALYLCASSLGASGDTQYFGPGTRLTVL.

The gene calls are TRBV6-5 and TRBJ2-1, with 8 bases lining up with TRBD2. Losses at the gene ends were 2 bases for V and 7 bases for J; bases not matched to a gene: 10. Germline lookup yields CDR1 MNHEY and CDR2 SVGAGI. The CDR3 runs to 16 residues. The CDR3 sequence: CASSYGPGGFENEQFF. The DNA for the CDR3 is TGTGCCAGCAGTTACGGTCCGGGGGGGTTTGAGAATGAGCAGTTCTTC.

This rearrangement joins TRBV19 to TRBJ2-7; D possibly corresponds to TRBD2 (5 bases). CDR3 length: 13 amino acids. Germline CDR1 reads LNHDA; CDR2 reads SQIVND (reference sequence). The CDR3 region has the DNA TGTGCGTTAGACTCCGAGAGGGCCTACGAGCAGTACTTC. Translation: CALDSERAYEQYF.

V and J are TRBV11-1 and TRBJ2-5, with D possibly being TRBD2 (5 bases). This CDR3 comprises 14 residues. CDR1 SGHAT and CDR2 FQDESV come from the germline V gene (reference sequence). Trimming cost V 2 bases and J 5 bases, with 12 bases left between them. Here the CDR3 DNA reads TGTGCCAGCAGCTTAAGAGGGCTGAAGGAGACCCAGTACTTC. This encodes CASSLRGLKETQYF. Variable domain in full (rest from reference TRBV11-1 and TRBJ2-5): EAEVAQSPRYKITEKSQAVAFWCDPISGHATLYWYRQILGQGPELLVQFQDESVVDDSQLPKDRFSAERLKGVDSTLKIQPAELGDSAMYLCASSLRGLKETQYFGPGTRLLVL.

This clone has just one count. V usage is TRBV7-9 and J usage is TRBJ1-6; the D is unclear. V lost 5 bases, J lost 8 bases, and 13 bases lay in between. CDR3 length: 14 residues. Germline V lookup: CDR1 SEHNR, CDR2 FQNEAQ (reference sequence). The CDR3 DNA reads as TGTGCCAGCAGCCGAGACACGGAGGATTCACCCCTCCACTTT. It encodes CASSRDTEDSPLHF.

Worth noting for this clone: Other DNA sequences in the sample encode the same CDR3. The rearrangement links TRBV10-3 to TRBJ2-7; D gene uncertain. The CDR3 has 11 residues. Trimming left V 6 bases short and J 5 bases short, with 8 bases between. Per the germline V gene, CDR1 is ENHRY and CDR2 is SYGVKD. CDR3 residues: CAIRALHEQYF. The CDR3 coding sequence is TGTGCCATCAGAGCCCTCCACGAGCAGTACTTC.